This passage covers 15 T cell receptor beta chains from one sample sequenced in a study of T cell repertoires in cytomegalovirus infection. These TCRs' antigens remain unknown. TCRdb re-called the reads with MiXCR, one entry per CDR3 protein. The table has approximately 590,000 distinct CDR3 sequences, approximately 40% seen once. Specimen: cultured PBMCs, collected from culture after CMV antigen stimulation. Receptors were obtained from a human donor in good health (CMV status not recorded). Some clones in this sample may be carry-over from other donors' samples.

The rearrangement joins TRBV30 to TRBJ2-7; TRBD1 is a possible D gene (7 bases). CDR3 length: 13 amino acids. The germline gives CDR1 GTSNPN, CDR2 SVGIG (reference sequence). Trimming pared 2 bases from V and 4 bases from J, leaving 12 bases between. The CDR3 region is CAWSLQGGYEQYF. CDR3 bases: TGTGCCTGGAGTCTCCAGGGGGGATACGAGCAGTACTTC.

This clonotype was recorded a few times. V usage is TRBV12-3 or TRBV12-4 and J usage is TRBJ2-2, with D possibly called TRBD1 or TRBD2 (5 bases each). This CDR3 has 14 residues. V shed 6 bases and J shed 1 base, with 9 bases lying between them. The CDR3 loop reads CASSRDGNTGELFF. CDR3 coding DNA: TGTGCCAGCAGCCGGGACGGGAACACCGGGGAGCTGTTTTTT.

This clonotype was observed a few times. This chain connects TRBV4-1 to TRBJ1-2, with D maybe TRBD1 (6 bases). V dropped 0 bases and J dropped 7 bases, with 21 bases sitting between them. This CDR3 spans 17 amino acids. The germline V gene has CDR1 MGHRA and CDR2 YSYEKL. In DNA, the CDR3 is TGCGCCAGCAGCCAAGATCGGCCGGGGGCCGTCTTCTCTGGCTACACCTTC. Amino acid sequence: CASSQDRPGAVFSGYTF.

This clonotype was detected only a few times. The rearrangement links TRBV12-3 or TRBV12-4 to TRBJ1-1, with 9 bases fitting TRBD1. The CDR3 loop spans 15 amino acids. V trimming: 6 bases; J trimming: 3 bases; junction bases outside the gene matches: 8. The CDR3 DNA follows: TGTGCCAGCAGACGAGGGACAGGGACGTACACTGAAGCTTTCTTT. Protein product: CASRRGTGTYTEAFF.

In this sample, this clonotype turned up a few times. The chain couples TRBV7-2 to TRBJ1-5; tentative D call: TRBD1 (5 bases). This CDR3 is built from 15 residues. The germline gives CDR1 SGHTA, CDR2 FQGNSA. With 6 bases removed from V and 11 bases from J, the gap between germline ends came to 23 bases. The CDR3 spells CASSLGGAVSPSQHF. The CDR3 nucleotides are TGTGCCAGCAGTTTGGGAGGGGCTGTATCCCCGTCCCAGCATTTT.

In this sample, this clonotype turned up a few times. The rearrangement links TRBV7-9 to TRBJ1-1; TRBD1 agrees at 7 bases. This CDR3 has 15 amino acids. Germline CDR1 and CDR2: SEHNR and FQNEAQ (reference sequence). V lost 5 bases to trimming and J lost 3 bases; unmatched junction nucleotides: 9. The CDR3 DNA sequence: TGTGCCAGCAGCCCCCCGGGACAGACCCACACTGAAGCTTTCTTT. This codes for CASSPPGQTHTEAFF.

For the CDR3, the DNA is TGCAGTGCTTTAGCGGGGACCTCCTACAATGAGCAGTTCTTC. It is translated as CSALAGTSYNEQFF. The chain combines TRBV20-1 with TRBJ2-1, with TRBD2 identical over 8 bases. V lost 5 bases, J lost 0 bases, and 3 bases stayed unmatched. CDR3 length: 14 residues. CDR1 and CDR2 from the germline V gene are DFQATT and SNEGSKA (reference sequence).

J is TRBJ1-1 and V is TRBV4-1, with D uncertain. Germline CDR1 is MGHRA and CDR2 is YSYEKL. V lost 4 bases and J lost 3, with 9 bases in between. This CDR3 spans 13 amino acids. CDR3 nucleotides: TGCGCCAGCAGCCTAACCAGGTACACTGAAGCTTTCTTT. This gives the protein CASSLTRYTEAFF.

The rearrangement links TRBV2 to TRBJ2-7; D gene uncertain. V dropped 4 bases and J dropped 0 bases, with 7 bases sitting between them. CDR1 SNHLY and CDR2 FYNNEI come from the germline V gene. This CDR3 is 13 amino acids long. CDR3 nucleotide sequence: TGTGCCAGCAGTGCCGGCCCCTCCTACGAGCAGTACTTC. This codes for CASSAGPSYEQYF.

In nucleotides, the CDR3 is TGTGCCAGCAGCTTGGGTGGGGATACGATGCAGCCCCAGCATTTT. Amino acid sequence: CASSLGGDTMQPQHF. This sequence joins TRBV5-4 and TRBJ1-5; D remains unclear. V gave up 0 bases and J gave up 7 bases, with 14 bases separating them. The CDR3 consists of 15 residues. Germline V gene lookup returns CDR1 SGHNT and CDR2 YYREEE (reference sequence).

The chain carries TRBV5-1 and TRBJ2-7; either TRBD1 or TRBD2 may supply D (6 bases each). V lost 3 bases and J lost 0, with 16 bases in between. CDR1 and CDR2 from the germline V gene are SGHRS and YFSETQ. CDR3 size: 16 residues. As DNA, the CDR3 is TGCGCCAGCAGCTGGGGGGCTTTTGACAGCTCCTACGAGCAGTACTTC. Amino acid sequence: CASSWGAFDSSYEQYF. Together with reference TRBV5-1 and TRBJ2-7, the CDR3 gives the full variable domain: KAGVTQTPRYLIKTRGQQVTLSCSPISGHRSVSWYQQTPGQGLQFLFEYFSETQRNKGNFPGRFSGRQFSNSRSEMNVSTLELGDSALYLCASSWGAFDSSYEQYFGPGTRLTVT.

This sequence joins TRBV6-5 and TRBJ2-3; 9 nucleotides agree with TRBD1. In germline, CDR1 is MNHEY, CDR2 SVGAGI. The CDR3 extends over 16 amino acids. With V trimmed by 0 bases and J by 4 bases, 5 bases remained unmatched. The CDR3 loop reads CASSYSPGQGPDTQYF. The CDR3 DNA is TGTGCCAGCAGTTACTCGCCTGGACAGGGGCCAGATACGCAGTATTTT.

This rearrangement joins TRBV28 to TRBJ2-3; 8 nucleotides align to TRBD2. After removal of 7 bases from V and 1 base from J, the junction contained 7 bases not matched to a gene. The V gene's germline CDR1 is MDHEN and CDR2 SYDVKM. This CDR3 has 15 residues. This CDR3 reads CASTPPGLGTDTQYF. CDR3 DNA: TGTGCCAGCACTCCCCCGGGACTAGGCACAGATACGCAGTATTTT.

The V and J genes are TRBV19 and TRBJ2-1, with TRBD2 identical over 9 bases. V trimming: 7 bases; J trimming: 5 bases; junction bases outside the gene matches: 9. Germline CDR1 reads LNHDA; CDR2 reads SQIVND (reference sequence). The CDR3 runs 15 residues. The CDR3, as DNA: TGTGCCAGTACCCCCCTGCGGGAGGGGAACAATGAGCAGTTCTTC. This codes for CASTPLREGNNEQFF.

The genes are TRBV7-2 and TRBJ2-3, with 12 positions matching TRBD2. V shed 5 bases and J 4 bases; nucleotides not matched to a gene: 7. This CDR3 has 16 amino acids. Per germline, CDR1 SGHTA and CDR2 FQGNSA. The CDR3 is CASSPLAGGRSDTQYF. The CDR3 DNA reads TGTGCCAGCAGCCCACTAGCGGGGGGCAGATCAGATACGCAGTATTTT.